This entry features one T cell receptor (beta chain) sequence. This entry comes from a study of T-cell reconstitution after alpha-beta-depleted transplantation in children. Unique molecular identifiers were used to barcode this TCRbeta library. MiXCR was run by TCRdb on the PCR reads, yielding one entry per CDR3 protein. This table has more than 450,000 distinct CDR3 sequences, approximately 20% appearing once. V trimming: 4 bases; J trimming: 2 bases; junction bases outside the gene matches: 14. The CDR3 length is 17 residues. Germline V gene sequence: CDR1 SGHRS, CDR2 YFSETQ. This specimen was PBMCs from the stem cell graft donor, taken from the stem cell graft. The J gene is TRBJ2-7, the V gene TRBV5-1; 8 nucleotides line up with TRBD2. The TCR originated in a human donor who donated a stem cell graft to a child with acute lymphoblastic leukemia. CDR3 DNA: TGCGCCAGCAGCCCCCTCTCCCTGGCGGGAGGACCCTACGAGCAGTACTTC. It codes for CASSPLSLAGGPYEQYF.